These 25 T cell receptor beta chains were sequenced from one sample in a study of T cell responses to AZD1222 COVID-19 vaccine. Sequenced by immunoSEQ multiplex PCR; TCRdb stores in-frame clones only, minus some. The sample lists 45,000 to 55,000 clones; approximately 80% were seen once. The starting material was peripheral blood, obtained on day 0 of MenACWY control vaccination. Receptor source: an adult in good health.

The chain recombines TRBV7-9 with TRBJ2-5; 12 bases line up with TRBD2. The CDR3 runs to 15 residues. Germline CDR1 reads SEHNR; CDR2 reads FQNEAQ (reference sequence). The junction had 3 bases not matched to a gene; V was cut back by 5 bases and J by 2 bases. The chain's CDR3 is CASSDGLAGQETQYF. CDR3 sequence (DNA): TGTGCCAGCAGCGACGGACTAGCGGGACAAGAGACCCAGTACTTC.

This clone was recorded a few times. The chain carries TRBV11-2 and TRBJ1-1; D is ambiguous. Germline V gene data show CDR1 as SGHAT and CDR2 as FQNNGV. Trimming pared 5 bases from V and 1 base from J, leaving 17 bases between. This CDR3 has 16 amino acids. The CDR3 protein is CASSPPPTRSNTEAFF. In DNA, the CDR3 is TGTGCCAGCAGCCCGCCTCCAACGAGATCGAACACTGAAGCTTTCTTT.

This clone was detected a few times. The V gene is TRBV19, the J gene TRBJ1-4; weak D call: TRBD1 (6 bases). The CDR3 loop spans 14 amino acids. The germline CDR1 and CDR2 sequences are LNHDA and SQIVND (reference sequence). V gave up 3 bases and J gave up 8 bases, with 13 bases separating them. CDR3 coding DNA: TGTGCCAGTAGTATTGGTCAGGGGTCGGAAAAACTGTTTTTT. Translated, it gives CASSIGQGSEKLFF.

The chain uses TRBV5-4 and TRBJ2-1; tentative D call: TRBD1 (5 bases). The V gene's germline CDR1 is SGHNT and CDR2 YYREEE (reference sequence). The CDR3 contains 17 residues. V was pared by 0 bases and J by 0 bases, with 13 bases between. The CDR3 nucleotides are TGTGCCAGCAGCTTGGACAGGTTTGGGATCTCCTACAATGAGCAGTTCTTC. This gives the protein CASSLDRFGISYNEQFF.

The V gene is TRBV14, the J gene TRBJ2-3, with D perhaps matching TRBD1 (7 bases). The CDR3 totals 17 residues. Germline CDR1 reads SGHDN; CDR2 reads FVKESK. V lost 1 base to trimming and J lost 6 bases, with 20 bases between them. The CDR3 DNA is TGTGCCAGCAGCCAAGCCCCCAGGGGGGCTCGGGTGGATACGCAGTATTTT. Translated, it gives CASSQAPRGARVDTQYF.

This chain uses TRBV9 with TRBJ1-2; D is perhaps TRBD1 (5 bases). V was shortened by 4 bases and J by 6 bases, with 10 bases between the two germline ends. This CDR3 is 12 amino acids long. CDR1 and CDR2 from the germline V gene are SGDLS and YYNGEE. CDR3 DNA: TGTGCCAGCAGCCGGGACGGGGATGGCTACACCTTC. This sequence encodes CASSRDGDGYTF.

The genes are TRBV5-1 and TRBJ1-3, with D perhaps TRBD1 (6 bases). The CDR3 runs to 15 residues. Germline CDR1 is SGHRS and CDR2 is YFSETQ. V lost 2 bases to trimming and J lost 6 bases, with 15 bases between them. In nucleotides, the CDR3 is TGCGCCAGCAGCTTAGGACAGCCTGGTGTAAACACCATATATTTT. This codes for CASSLGQPGVNTIYF. Together with reference TRBV5-1 and TRBJ1-3, the CDR3 gives the full variable domain: KAGVTQTPRYLIKTRGQQVTLSCSPISGHRSVSWYQQTPGQGLQFLFEYFSETQRNKGNFPGRFSGRQFSNSRSEMNVSTLELGDSALYLCASSLGQPGVNTIYFGEGSWLTVV.

The chain joins TRBV5-6 to TRBJ1-1; the D gene is possibly TRBD1 (5 bases). The V and J ends lost 6 bases and 3 bases respectively, with 15 bases between them. CDR1 SGHDT and CDR2 YYEEEE come from the germline V gene. The CDR3 extends over 14 amino acids. CDR3 DNA sequence: TGTGCCAGCACACTGAGTGTGGGGGACACTGAAGCTTTCTTT. Its protein product is CASTLSVGDTEAFF.

J is TRBJ1-1 and V is TRBV18; a possible D gene is TRBD1 (5 bases). Trimming shortened V by 5 bases and J by 9 bases, and 13 bases separated the two germline ends. The CDR3 covers 12 residues. Germline CDR1 reads KGHSH; CDR2 reads LQKENI. This CDR3 reads CASSEGREKAFF. The CDR3 region has the DNA TGTGCCAGCTCAGAGGGCAGGGAAAAAGCTTTCTTT.

In DNA form, the CDR3 reads TGTGCCTGGAGTGCCTTCCGGACAGGGCGAGATACGCAGTATTTT. It yields the protein CAWSAFRTGRDTQYF. The V call is TRBV30, the J call TRBJ2-3; 8 bases fit TRBD1. This CDR3 is 15 amino acids long. Trimming removed 1 base from V and 5 bases from J; junction bases left unmatched: 8. CDR1 is GTSNPN and CDR2 is SVGIG in the germline V gene (reference sequence).

The chain employs TRBV24-1 and TRBJ2-3; perhaps D is TRBD1 or TRBD2 (6 bases each). From germline, CDR1 is KGHDR and CDR2 SFDVKD. Trimming removed 3 bases from V and 1 base from J, with 13 bases in between. This CDR3 contains 16 residues. The CDR3 region has the DNA TGTGCCACCAGTGATCTACAGGGAGGTGGCACAGATACGCAGTATTTT. Encoded protein: CATSDLQGGGTDTQYF.

This chain connects TRBV2 to TRBJ1-5, with 9 bases lining up with TRBD1. With V trimmed by 6 bases and J by 1 base, 4 bases remained unmatched. Germline CDR1 and CDR2: SNHLY and FYNNEI. There are 15 residues in the CDR3. Here the CDR3 DNA reads TGTGCCAGCAGGGGACAGGGTTTAAGCAATCAGCCCCAGCATTTT. It codes for CASRGQGLSNQPQHF.

The sample holds a few counts of this clone. V and J are TRBV23-1 and TRBJ1-5; D call uncertain. TRBV23-1 is filed as an ORF, its function uncertain. The CDR3 runs 15 residues. V lost 0 bases to trimming and J lost 2 bases, with 8 bases between them. The CDR3 protein is CASSQSSSRNQPQHF. The CDR3 DNA follows: TGCGCCAGCAGTCAATCGAGTAGCCGCAATCAGCCCCAGCATTTT.

The chain carries TRBV10-3 and TRBJ1-5; D possibly corresponds to TRBD1 (6 bases). Per the germline V gene, CDR1 is ENHRY and CDR2 is SYGVKD. V shed 0 bases and J shed 6 bases, with 6 bases lying between them. CDR3 length: 13 amino acids. CDR3 sequence (DNA): TGTGCCATCAGTGAGTCGACAGGTCAGCCCCAGCATTTT. Translation gives CAISESTGQPQHF.

In its sample, this clone was seen a few times. Given a much more abundant clone one base away, this may be a read error. The V and J genes are TRBV3-1 (or the pseudogene TRBV3-2) and TRBJ2-2, with D perhaps matching TRBD2 (7 bases). Per the germline V gene, CDR1 is LGHDT and CDR2 is YNNKEL (reference sequence). The CDR3 runs to 15 residues. Here the CDR3 reads CARSPGAGAGGELFF. CDR3 DNA: TGTGCCCGCAGCCCCGGGGCGGGGGCGGGCGGGGAGCTGTTTTTT.

This clone was detected a few times. The V call is TRBV19, the J call TRBJ2-7; D perhaps matches TRBD2 (5 bases). CDR3 length: 15 amino acids. The V and J ends lost 6 bases and 2 bases respectively, with 17 bases between them. The V gene's germline CDR1 is LNHDA and CDR2 SQIVND (reference sequence). In DNA form, the CDR3 reads TGTGCCAGTAGGGCCTTTGGGAGTAAACCCTACGAGCAGTACTTC. Translating gives CASRAFGSKPYEQYF.

The genes are TRBV30 and TRBJ1-2; the D is unclear. Trimming stripped 4 bases from V and 4 bases from J, with 16 bases between. Per the germline V gene, CDR1 is GTSNPN and CDR2 is SVGIG (reference sequence). The CDR3 extends over 14 amino acids. In DNA, the CDR3 is TGTGCCTGGAATGAGGAGGACCTCTCCTATGGCTACACCTTC. This sequence encodes CAWNEEDLSYGYTF.

This chain links TRBV28 with TRBJ1-3; 9 positions agree with TRBD1. V gave up 8 bases and J gave up 2 bases; unmatched junction bases: 4. The CDR3 spans 14 residues. Germline CDR1 reads MDHEN; CDR2 reads SYDVKM. This CDR3 reads CASLDRGAGNTIYF. CDR3 DNA sequence: TGTGCCAGCCTGGACAGGGGAGCTGGAAACACCATATATTTT. Combining the CDR3 with reference TRBV28 and TRBJ1-3 gives the whole variable domain DVKVTQSSRYLVKRTGEKVFLECVQDMDHENMFWYRQDPGLGLRLIYFSYDVKMKEKGDIPEGYSVSREKKERFSLILESASTNQTSMYLCASLDRGAGNTIYFGEGSWLTVV.

J is TRBJ1-1 and V is TRBV18, with a possible D match to TRBD1 (6 bases). Trimming pared 3 bases from V and 6 bases from J, leaving 20 bases between. The CDR3 loop spans 16 amino acids. Looked up from germline, CDR1 is KGHSH and CDR2 is LQKENI. The CDR3 is CASSPANRAYNAEAFF. In DNA form, the CDR3 reads TGTGCCAGCTCACCCGCTAACAGGGCCTACAACGCTGAAGCTTTCTTT.

The V and J genes are TRBV9 and TRBJ1-3, with 7 bases lining up with TRBD1. This CDR3 has 15 amino acids. The V gene's germline CDR1 is SGDLS and CDR2 YYNGEE. Germline trimming cut 4 bases from V and 4 bases from J; bases unmatched to any gene: 8. The CDR3 spells CASSPSGTAGNTIYF. In DNA form, the CDR3 reads TGTGCCAGCAGCCCCTCCGGGACAGCAGGAAACACCATATATTTT.

The rearrangement uses TRBV12-3 or TRBV12-4 and TRBJ1-2, with D unclear. Trimming cost V 2 bases and J 4 bases, with 8 bases left between them. CDR3 length: 13 residues. The CDR3 DNA follows: TGTGCCAGCAGTTTAAGCACTGCCTATGGCTACACCTTC. Translation: CASSLSTAYGYTF.

This clone has more than one count but fewer than ten. The V and J genes are TRBV30 and TRBJ1-3; TRBD1 is a possible D gene (5 bases). Germline-derived CDR1 and CDR2 are GTSNPN and SVGIG (reference sequence). CDR3 length: 14 residues. Trimming removed 4 bases at V and 0 bases at J, with 10 bases between. CDR3 coding DNA: TGTGCCTGGAAGGAGACAGCCTCTGGAAACACCATATATTTT. Translated, it gives CAWKETASGNTIYF.

This chain connects TRBV6-4 to TRBJ2-7; TRBD1 might be the D (8 bases). Germline lookup yields CDR1 MRHNA and CDR2 SNTAGT. V shed 3 bases and J shed 1 base, with 13 bases lying between them. The CDR3 has 15 amino acids. The CDR3 region is CASSDRGDRSYEQYV. CDR3 DNA: TGTGCCAGCAGTGATCGGGGGGACAGGTCCTACGAGCAGTACGTC.

The chain couples TRBV4-2 to TRBJ1-3; D gene ambiguous. CDR1 LGHNA and CDR2 YNFKEQ come from the germline V gene. V was clipped by 1 base and J by 6 bases, with 22 bases between them. The CDR3 length is 18 residues. CDR3 nucleotide sequence: TGTGCCAGCAGCCAAGCGGCAGTATGGGGAGATGGAGAAAACACCATATATTTT. Translation: CASSQAAVWGDGENTIYF.

V gene TRBV11-2 combines with J gene TRBJ2-6, with a weak D call TRBD1 (5 bases). The V gene's germline CDR1 is SGHAT and CDR2 FQNNGV. The ends were cut back, 8 bases at V and 0 bases at J, with 8 bases in the middle. The CDR3 runs to 14 residues. CDR3 in DNA: TGTGCCAGCTCAACAGGCTCTGGGGCCAACGTCCTGACTTTC. Its translation: CASSTGSGANVLTF. The variable domain in full, with the rest retrieved from reference TRBV11-2 and TRBJ2-6, is EAGVAQSPRYKIIEKRQSVAFWCNPISGHATLYWYQQILGQGPKLLIQFQNNGVVDDSQLPKDRFSAERLKGVDSTLKIQPAKLEDSAVYLCASSTGSGANVLTFGAGSRLTVL.